This T cell receptor beta chain was captured by sequencing in a study of cytomegalovirus exposure and HLA in healthy donors. General observations from the study: According to the study, some 160 TCR beta chains were cytomegalovirus-associated. Specific recognition of CMV antigens was confirmed in vitro for a few chains (all CMV-associated).

CDR3 length: 15 residues. Of note for this clone: Antigen: not known.

Primers included in the PCR were 60 Vbeta and 13 Jbeta primers. This table comes from immunoSEQ multiplex PCR, and its TCRdb copy is limited to in-frame clones, with some not included. The table includes 150,000 to 200,000 clones, 60% to 80% detected once. The V call is TRBV12-2, the J call TRBJ2-7; the listed D gene, TRBD2, was not tested against the DNA. TRBV12-2 counts as a pseudogene. Sequenced material: PBMCs. The receptor's source is a man between 50 and 59 years old in good health and CMV-seropositive. CDR3 DNA sequence: TGTGCAAGTCGCTTAGGACTAGCGGGGGTATACGAGCAGTACTTC. Amino acids: CASRLGLAGVYEQYF.